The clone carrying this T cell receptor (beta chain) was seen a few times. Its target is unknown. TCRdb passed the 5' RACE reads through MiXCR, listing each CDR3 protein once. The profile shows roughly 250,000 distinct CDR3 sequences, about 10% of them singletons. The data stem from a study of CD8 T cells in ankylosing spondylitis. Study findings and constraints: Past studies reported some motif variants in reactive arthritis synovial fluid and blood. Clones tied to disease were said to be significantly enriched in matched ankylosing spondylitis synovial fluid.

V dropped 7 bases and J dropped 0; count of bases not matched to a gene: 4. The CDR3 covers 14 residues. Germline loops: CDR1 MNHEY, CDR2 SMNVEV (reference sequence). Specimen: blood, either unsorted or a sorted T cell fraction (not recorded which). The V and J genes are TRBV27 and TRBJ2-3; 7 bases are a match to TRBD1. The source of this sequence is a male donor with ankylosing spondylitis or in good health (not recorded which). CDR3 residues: CASKDRSSTDTQYF. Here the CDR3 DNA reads TGTGCCAGCAAGGACAGGTCCAGCACAGATACGCAGTATTTT.